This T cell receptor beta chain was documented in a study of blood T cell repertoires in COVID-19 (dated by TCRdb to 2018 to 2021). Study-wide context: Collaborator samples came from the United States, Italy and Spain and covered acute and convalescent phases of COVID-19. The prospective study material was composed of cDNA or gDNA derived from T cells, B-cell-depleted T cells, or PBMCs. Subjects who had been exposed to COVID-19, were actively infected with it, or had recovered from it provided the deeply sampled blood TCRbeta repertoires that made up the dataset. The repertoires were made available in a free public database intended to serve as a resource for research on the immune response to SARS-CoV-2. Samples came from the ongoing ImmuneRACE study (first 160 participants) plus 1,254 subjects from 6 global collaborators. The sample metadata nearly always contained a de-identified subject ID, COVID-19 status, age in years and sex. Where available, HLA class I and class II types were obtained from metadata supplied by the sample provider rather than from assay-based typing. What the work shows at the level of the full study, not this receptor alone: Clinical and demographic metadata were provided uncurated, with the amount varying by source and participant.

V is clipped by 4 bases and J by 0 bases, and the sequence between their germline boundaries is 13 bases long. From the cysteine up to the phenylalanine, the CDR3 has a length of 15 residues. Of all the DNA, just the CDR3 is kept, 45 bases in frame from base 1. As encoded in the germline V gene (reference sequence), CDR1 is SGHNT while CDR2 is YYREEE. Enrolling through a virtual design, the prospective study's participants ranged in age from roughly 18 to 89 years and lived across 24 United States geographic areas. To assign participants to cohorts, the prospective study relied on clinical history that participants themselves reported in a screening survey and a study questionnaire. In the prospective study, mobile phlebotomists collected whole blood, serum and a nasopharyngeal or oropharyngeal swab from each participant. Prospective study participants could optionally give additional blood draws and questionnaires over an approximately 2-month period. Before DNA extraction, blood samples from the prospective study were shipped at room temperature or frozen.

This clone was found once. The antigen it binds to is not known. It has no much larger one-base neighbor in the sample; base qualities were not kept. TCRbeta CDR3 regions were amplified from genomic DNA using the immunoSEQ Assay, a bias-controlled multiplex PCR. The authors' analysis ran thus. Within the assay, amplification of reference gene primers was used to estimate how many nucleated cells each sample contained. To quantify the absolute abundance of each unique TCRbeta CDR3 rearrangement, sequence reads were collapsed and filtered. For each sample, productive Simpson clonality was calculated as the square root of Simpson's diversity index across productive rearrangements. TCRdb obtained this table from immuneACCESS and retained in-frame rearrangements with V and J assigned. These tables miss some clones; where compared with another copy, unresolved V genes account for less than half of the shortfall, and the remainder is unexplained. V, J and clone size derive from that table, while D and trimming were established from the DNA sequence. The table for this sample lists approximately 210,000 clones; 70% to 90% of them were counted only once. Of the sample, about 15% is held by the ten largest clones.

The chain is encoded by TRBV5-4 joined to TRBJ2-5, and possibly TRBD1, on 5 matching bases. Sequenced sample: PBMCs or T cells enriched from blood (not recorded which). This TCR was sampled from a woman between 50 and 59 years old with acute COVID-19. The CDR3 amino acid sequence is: CASSPLGPNQETQYF. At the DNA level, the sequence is TGTGCCAGCAGCCCCTTGGGGCCGAACCAAGAGACCCAGTACTTC.